These 13 T cell receptor beta chains came from one sample sequenced in a study of identifying expanded T cells in peripheral blood. Some clones are missing from TCRdb's copy, which holds only in-frame ones; the method was immunoSEQ multiplex PCR. The sample has over 65,000 clones; about 90% are singletons. Material for sequencing was blood. These receptors were collected from a person aged 18 to 75 in good health.

This chain links TRBV25-1 with TRBJ2-3, with unresolved D. There are 12 residues in the CDR3. The germline V gene has CDR1 MGHDK and CDR2 SYGVNS. Trimming cost V 6 bases and J 2 bases, with 6 bases left between them. The DNA for the CDR3 is TGTGCCAGCAGGGCAGACACAGATACGCAGTATTTT. It is translated as CASRADTDTQYF.

V usage is TRBV14 and J usage is TRBJ2-5, with 9 nucleotides matching TRBD2. Looked up from germline, CDR1 is SGHDN and CDR2 is FVKESK. The CDR3 sequence is 16 residues long. Losses at the gene ends were 5 bases for V and 0 bases for J; bases not matched to a gene: 7. The CDR3 reads CASSSTSGYNQETQYF. In DNA, the CDR3 is TGTGCCAGCAGCTCAACTAGCGGGTACAACCAAGAGACCCAGTACTTC.

CDR3 nucleotide sequence: TGTGCCAGCATCCTACGGTGGGACAGGAACACCGGGGAGCTGTTTTTT. Translated, it gives CASILRWDRNTGELFF. This chain joins TRBV5-5 and TRBJ2-2; 7 positions match TRBD1. After removal of 6 bases from V and 1 base from J, the junction contained 9 bases not matched to a gene. CDR1 SGHKS and CDR2 YYEKEE come from the germline V gene (reference sequence). The CDR3 is 16 amino acids.

The rearrangement uses TRBV10-2 and TRBJ1-2; no clear D. Trimming left V 5 bases short and J 4 bases short, with 17 bases between. Germline assignment: CDR1 WSHSY and CDR2 SAAADI. The length of the CDR3 is 15 residues. CDR3 protein: CASSPRPGLIYGYTF. For the CDR3, the DNA is TGCGCCAGCAGTCCTCGGCCAGGTCTAATCTATGGCTACACCTTC.

The chain has TRBV2 and TRBJ1-5; tentative D call: TRBD1 (5 bases). Germline CDR1 reads SNHLY; CDR2 reads FYNNEI. V lost 6 bases and J lost 1, with 13 bases in between. The CDR3 covers 15 residues. CDR3 amino acids: CASRSDSPSNQPQHF. The CDR3 coding sequence is TGTGCCAGCAGATCAGACAGCCCCAGCAATCAGCCCCAGCATTTT.

The chain uses TRBV10-3 and TRBJ1-1, with D possibly being TRBD1 (5 bases). The V end was cut by 3 bases, the J end by 0 bases, with 8 bases between. The length of the CDR3 is 14 residues. Germline V gene lookup returns CDR1 ENHRY and CDR2 SYGVKD. CDR3 sequence reads: CAISDRGMNTEAFF. CDR3 nucleotides: TGTGCCATCAGTGATAGGGGAATGAACACTGAAGCTTTCTTT.

The chain is built from TRBV13 and TRBJ2-7; D unresolved. Germline assignment: CDR1 PRHDT and CDR2 FYEKMQ (reference sequence). V was clipped by 2 bases and J by 2 bases, with 10 bases between them. CDR3 length: 14 amino acids. The CDR3 here is CASSLNRDTYEQYF. CDR3 bases: TGTGCCAGCAGCTTAAACAGAGATACCTACGAGCAGTACTTC. The full variable domain, in which reference TRBV13 and TRBJ2-7 provide the parts outside the CDR3, is AAGVIQSPRHLIKEKRETATLKCYPIPRHDTVYWYQQGPGQDPQFLISFYEKMQSDKGSIPDRFSAQQFSDYHSELNMSSLELGDSALYFCASSLNRDTYEQYFGPGTRLTVT.

This chain joins TRBV18 and TRBJ1-1; 7 bases agree with TRBD1. The CDR3 runs 15 residues. Trimming took 3 bases from V and 2 from J; bases not matched to a gene: 6. Germline-derived CDR1 and CDR2 are KGHSH and LQKENI. CDR3 protein: CASSPPGTANTEAFF. The CDR3 DNA follows: TGTGCCAGCTCACCTCCCGGGACAGCTAACACTGAAGCTTTCTTT.

The V call is TRBV5-4, the J call TRBJ2-5; D may correspond to TRBD1 or TRBD2 (6 bases each). Germline V lookup: CDR1 SGHNT, CDR2 YYREEE (reference sequence). V shed 3 bases and J shed 5 bases, with 14 bases lying between them. The CDR3 consists of 14 residues. The CDR3 DNA is TGTGCCAGCAGCTCTTCCGGGGGCGCGGAGACCCAGTACTTC. This gives the protein CASSSSGGAETQYF.

The genes are TRBV9 and TRBJ1-6, with unresolved D. Deletions cut 4 bases from V and 8 bases from J, with 13 bases between. Germline V gene data show CDR1 as SGDLS and CDR2 as YYNGEE. The CDR3 covers 14 residues. Here the CDR3 DNA reads TGTGCCAGCAGCCCCACGGGCGGGGATTCACCCCTCCACTTT. Its protein product is CASSPTGGDSPLHF. Drawing the rest from reference TRBV9 and TRBJ1-6, the complete variable domain is DSGVTQTPKHLITATGQRVTLRCSPRSGDLSVYWYQQSLDQGLQFLIQYYNGEERAKGNILERFSAQQFPDLHSELNLSSLELGDSALYFCASSPTGGDSPLHFGNGTRLTVT.

The chain joins TRBV10-3 to TRBJ2-2; D unresolved. Germline values: CDR1 ENHRY, CDR2 SYGVKD. This CDR3 region has 14 residues. The V end lost 4 bases, the J end lost 5 bases, and 11 bases lay between the germline ends. CDR3 loop: CAISGDYTTGELFF. The CDR3 DNA reads TGTGCCATCAGTGGGGATTACACTACCGGGGAGCTGTTTTTT.

A single count supports this clone. The chain is built from TRBV4-1 and TRBJ1-1; perhaps TRBD1 as D (6 bases). Germline lookup yields CDR1 MGHRA and CDR2 YSYEKL. CDR3 length: 15 residues. The germline V and J ends were trimmed by 3 bases and 4 bases, with 15 bases remaining between them. The CDR3 here is CASSHSWGGVTEAFF. In DNA, the CDR3 is TGCGCCAGCAGCCATTCATGGGGGGGCGTCACTGAAGCTTTCTTT.

The chain recombines TRBV7-9 with TRBJ2-2, with D possibly being TRBD1 (6 bases). Trimming took 6 bases from V and 0 from J, leaving 17 bases between them. There are 17 residues in the CDR3. CDR1 is SEHNR, CDR2 FQNEAQ, per germline (reference sequence). CDR3 nucleotides: TGTGCCAGCAGACGTAATCCAGGGGCATCGAACACCGGGGAGCTGTTTTTT. This translates into CASRRNPGASNTGELFF.